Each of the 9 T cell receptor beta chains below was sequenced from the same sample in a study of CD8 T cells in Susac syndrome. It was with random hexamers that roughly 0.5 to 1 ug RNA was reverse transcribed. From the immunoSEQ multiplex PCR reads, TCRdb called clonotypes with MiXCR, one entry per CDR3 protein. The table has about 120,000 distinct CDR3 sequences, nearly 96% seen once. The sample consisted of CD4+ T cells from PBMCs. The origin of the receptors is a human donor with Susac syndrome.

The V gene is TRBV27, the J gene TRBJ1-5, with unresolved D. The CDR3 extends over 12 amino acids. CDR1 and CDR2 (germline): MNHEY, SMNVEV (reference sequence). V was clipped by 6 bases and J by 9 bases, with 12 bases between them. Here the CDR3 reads CASSPGPGPQHF. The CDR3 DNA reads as TGTGCCAGCAGCCCTGGACCTGGGCCCCAGCATTTT.

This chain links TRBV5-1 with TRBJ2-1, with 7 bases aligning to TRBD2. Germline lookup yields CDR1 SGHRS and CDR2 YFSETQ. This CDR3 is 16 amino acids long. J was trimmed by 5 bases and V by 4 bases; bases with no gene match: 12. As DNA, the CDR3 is TGCGCCAGCAGCCCGGATATAGCGGGTTTTAACAATGAGCAGTTCTTC. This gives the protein CASSPDIAGFNNEQFF.

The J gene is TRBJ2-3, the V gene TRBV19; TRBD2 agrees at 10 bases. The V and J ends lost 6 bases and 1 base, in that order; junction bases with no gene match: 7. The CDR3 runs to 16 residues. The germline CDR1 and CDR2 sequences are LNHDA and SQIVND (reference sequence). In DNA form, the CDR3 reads TGTGCCAGTAGGCTAGCGGGAGTGTCTGGCACAGATACGCAGTATTTT. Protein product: CASRLAGVSGTDTQYF.

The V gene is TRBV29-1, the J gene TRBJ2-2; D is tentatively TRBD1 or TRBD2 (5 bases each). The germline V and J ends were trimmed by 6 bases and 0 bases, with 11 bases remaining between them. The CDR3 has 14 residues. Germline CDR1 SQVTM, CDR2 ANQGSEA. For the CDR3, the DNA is TGCAGCGTCTATGTGGGGGCGAACACCGGGGAGCTGTTTTTT. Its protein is CSVYVGANTGELFF.

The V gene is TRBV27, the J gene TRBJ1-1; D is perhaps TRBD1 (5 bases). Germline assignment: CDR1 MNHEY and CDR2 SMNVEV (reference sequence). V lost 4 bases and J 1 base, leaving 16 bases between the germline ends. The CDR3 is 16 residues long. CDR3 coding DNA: TGTGCCAGCAGTTCCCGCATGGGGGTGACGAACACTGAAGCTTTCTTT. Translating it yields CASSSRMGVTNTEAFF.

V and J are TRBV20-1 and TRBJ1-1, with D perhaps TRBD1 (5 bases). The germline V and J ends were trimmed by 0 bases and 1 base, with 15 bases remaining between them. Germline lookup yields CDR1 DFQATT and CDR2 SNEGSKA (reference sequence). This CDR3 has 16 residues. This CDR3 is CSARDLRGHTNTEAFF. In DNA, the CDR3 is TGCAGTGCTAGAGATCTCCGAGGACACACGAACACTGAAGCTTTCTTT.

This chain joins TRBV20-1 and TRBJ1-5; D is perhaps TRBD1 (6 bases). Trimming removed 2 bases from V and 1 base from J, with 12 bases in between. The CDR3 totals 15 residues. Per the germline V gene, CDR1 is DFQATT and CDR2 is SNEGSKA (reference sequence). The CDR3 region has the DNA TGCAGTGCTAGAACGGGGGGCGGGAGCAATCAGCCCCAGCATTTT. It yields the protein CSARTGGGSNQPQHF.

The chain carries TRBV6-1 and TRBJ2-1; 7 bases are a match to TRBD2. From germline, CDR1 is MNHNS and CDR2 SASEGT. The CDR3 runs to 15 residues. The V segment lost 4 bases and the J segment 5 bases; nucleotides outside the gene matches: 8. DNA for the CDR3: TGTGCCAGCAGTGGAGGAGGGAGGGTGAACAATGAGCAGTTCTTC. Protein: CASSGGGRVNNEQFF.

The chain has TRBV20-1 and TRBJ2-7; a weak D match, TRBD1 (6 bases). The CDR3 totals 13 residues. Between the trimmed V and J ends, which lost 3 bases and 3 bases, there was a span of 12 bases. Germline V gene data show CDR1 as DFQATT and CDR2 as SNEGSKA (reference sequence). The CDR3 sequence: CSASWGQDYEQYF. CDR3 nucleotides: TGCAGTGCTAGTTGGGGACAAGACTACGAGCAGTACTTC.